This T cell receptor beta chain comes out of a study of post-analysis software for immune sequencing data. Study details: Clinical courses comprised relapsing-remitting, secondary progressive and progressive-relapsing multiple sclerosis.

CDR1 is SQVTM and CDR2 is ANQGSEA in the germline V gene. J gave up 9 bases and V 2 bases, and 6 bases lay outside the gene matches. The CDR3 has 13 residues. Study-wide findings and caveats: Significantly lower normalized Chao1 diversity was found in patients with multiple sclerosis relative to controls. Strong co-clustering by F measure was evident for samples that had been prepared in the same batch. Several TRBV segments (TRBV5-6, TRBV5-1 and TRBV20-1 among them) occurred more frequently in patients than in controls.

Comments on this clonotype: Its antigen remains unidentified.

The library was made from cDNA and included unique molecular identifiers. From the PCR reads, TCRdb called clonotypes with MiXCR, one entry per CDR3 protein. The sample shows 740,000 or so distinct CDR3 sequences, around 50% of them seen only once. Sequenced material: blood. This chain connects TRBV29-1 to TRBJ2-1; 8 nucleotides align to TRBD2. The origin of this receptor is a girl aged 10 to 17 with multiple sclerosis. The CDR3 nucleotides read TGCAGCGTTGAACGGGAGGGAGGGGGTGAGCAGTTCTTC. Translated: CSVEREGGGEQFF.